The 13 T cell receptor beta chains reported below all come from one sample, sequenced in a study of shared clonotypes between healthy human individuals. The repertoire was sequenced with immunoSEQ multiplex PCR; TCRdb's copy has only in-frame clones and lacks some. The data show 950,000 to 1,200,000 clones, roughly 80% seen once. Sequencing was performed on memory CD4+ T cells from PBMCs. Subset noted: CD45RA-negative fraction. Receptors were obtained from a young man in good health. Some clones in this sample may be carry-over from other donors' samples.

This clone was seen more than once but under ten times. This rearrangement joins TRBV4-2 to TRBJ2-7; 9 bases map to TRBD1. Per the germline V gene, CDR1 is LGHNA and CDR2 is YNFKEQ. The junction had 7 bases not matched to a gene; V was cut back by 1 base and J by 6 bases. The CDR3 length is 15 residues. This CDR3 reads CASSQVGDRVAEQYF. The CDR3 DNA sequence: TGTGCCAGCAGCCAAGTTGGGGACAGGGTTGCCGAGCAGTACTTC.

The V gene is TRBV27, the J gene TRBJ1-2; D is possibly TRBD1 (5 bases). V shed 5 bases and J shed 2 bases, with 12 bases lying between them. The CDR3 loop spans 14 amino acids. The germline gives CDR1 MNHEY, CDR2 SMNVEV (reference sequence). This CDR3 reads CASSLSWGNYGYTF. In DNA, the CDR3 is TGTGCCAGCAGTCTTAGTTGGGGCAACTATGGCTACACCTTC.

This clone was counted once. This sequence joins TRBV18 and TRBJ1-3; a possible D gene is TRBD1 (5 bases). The CDR3 spans 15 residues. Per germline, CDR1 KGHSH and CDR2 LQKENI. Trimming stripped 2 bases from V and 0 bases from J, with 8 bases between. The CDR3 region has the DNA TGTGCCAGCTCACCATCCGGGACCTCTGGAAACACCATATATTTT. Its translation is CASSPSGTSGNTIYF.

CDR3 nucleotide sequence: TGTGCCAGCAGTTTATCAGGAGGGAGAGGCAGGGAGCAGTACTTC. Protein product: CASSLSGGRGREQYF. The V gene is TRBV27, the J gene TRBJ2-7; tentative D call: TRBD2 (6 bases). The germline V gene encodes CDR1 MNHEY and CDR2 SMNVEV (reference sequence). CDR3 length: 15 residues. V was pared by 0 bases and J by 7 bases, with 16 bases between.

In the case of this clone: Additional DNA sequences in this sample encode the identical CDR3. The gene calls are TRBV7-3 and TRBJ2-7; D is possibly TRBD2 (6 bases). The CDR3 sequence is 11 residues long. Between the trimmed V and J ends, which lost 4 bases and 10 bases, there was a span of 11 bases. From germline, CDR1 is SGHTA and CDR2 FQGTGA. The CDR3 sequence: CASSSGGEQYF. The DNA for the CDR3 is TGTGCCAGCAGCTCAGGCGGGGAACAGTACTTC.

This chain joins TRBV7-2 and TRBJ2-1; TRBD1 matches 10 bases. The V segment lost 7 bases and the J segment 8 bases; nucleotides outside the gene matches: 8. Germline values: CDR1 SGHTA, CDR2 FQGNSA. The CDR3 is made up of 14 amino acids. Here the CDR3 reads CASKRTGGFDEQFF. Here the CDR3 DNA reads TGTGCCAGCAAACGGACAGGGGGATTCGATGAGCAGTTCTTC.

The chain combines TRBV30 with TRBJ2-3, with D unclear. The CDR3 totals 14 residues. Trimming removed 6 bases at V and 2 bases at J, with 15 bases between. The germline V gene has CDR1 GTSNPN and CDR2 SVGIG (reference sequence). The CDR3 is CACQAGSYTDTQYF. CDR3 bases: TGTGCCTGCCAAGCCGGGTCCTACACAGATACGCAGTATTTT.

The V gene is TRBV4-3, the J gene TRBJ1-2; TRBD1 is a possible D gene (5 bases). Germline V gene sequence: CDR1 LGHNA, CDR2 YSLEER. V was cut by 4 bases and J by 0 bases, with 6 bases left in between. This CDR3 is 13 amino acids long. CDR3 bases: TGCGCCAGCAGCCCGGACACTAACTATGGCTACACCTTC. Its translation is CASSPDTNYGYTF.

This clone was seen a handful of times. A read error may explain this, as a much larger clone is one base away. Other DNA sequences in this specimen translate into the identical CDR3. This sequence joins TRBV2 and TRBJ1-5, with D possibly TRBD1 on 5 matching bases. Germline CDR1 reads SNHLY; CDR2 reads FYNNEI. The CDR3 spans 13 residues. The germline V and J ends were trimmed by 6 bases and 4 bases, with 10 bases remaining between them. The CDR3 loop reads CASRGTGNQPQHF. CDR3 DNA sequence: TGTGCCAGCAGGGGGACGGGGAATCAGCCCCAGCATTTT.

This clone has just a few counts. This chain's CDR3 is CASSPGFGATNEKLFF. The DNA of the CDR3 is TGTGCCAGCAGCCCGGGCTTCGGGGCCACCAATGAAAAACTGTTTTTT. This chain joins TRBV5-4 and TRBJ1-4; D perhaps matches TRBD1 (5 bases). Looked up from germline, CDR1 is SGHNT and CDR2 is YYREEE (reference sequence). The CDR3 contains 16 residues. Trimming removed 4 bases from V and 5 bases from J, with 18 bases in between.

The chain joins TRBV5-1 to TRBJ2-5; D is ambiguous. V was clipped by 0 bases and J by 4 bases, with 7 bases between them. Germline assignment: CDR1 SGHRS and CDR2 YFSETQ. This CDR3 is 13 amino acids long. CDR3 in DNA: TGCGCCAGCAGCTTGGCTCTCCGAGAGACCCAGTACTTC. Its translation is CASSLALRETQYF.

This chain links TRBV5-1 with TRBJ2-1; either TRBD1 or TRBD2 may fit D (5 bases each). The germline V and J ends were trimmed by 6 bases and 4 bases, with 14 bases remaining between them. CDR3 length: 14 residues. The germline V gene encodes CDR1 SGHRS and CDR2 YFSETQ. The DNA for the CDR3 is TGCGCCAGCACCTCCGGGACCACTTACAATGAGCAGTTCTTC. It is translated as CASTSGTTYNEQFF. The full variable domain, rest sourced from reference TRBV5-1 and TRBJ2-1, is KAGVTQTPRYLIKTRGQQVTLSCSPISGHRSVSWYQQTPGQGLQFLFEYFSETQRNKGNFPGRFSGRQFSNSRSEMNVSTLELGDSALYLCASTSGTTYNEQFFGPGTRLTVL.

This rearrangement joins TRBV11-2 to TRBJ1-5; unclear D gene. Per the germline V gene, CDR1 is SGHAT and CDR2 is FQNNGV. Trimming left V 6 bases short and J 0 bases short, with 6 bases between. The CDR3 spans 13 residues. The CDR3 here is CASSFNSNQPQHF. CDR3 DNA: TGTGCCAGCAGTTTTAATAGCAATCAGCCCCAGCATTTT.